The clone carrying this T cell receptor (beta chain) was observed a few times. The data originate from a study of blood T cell repertoires in COVID-19. Across the study: Acute-phase and convalescent COVID-19 samples originated in the United States, Italy and Spain. T cells, B-cell-depleted T cells, or PBMCs provided the cDNA or gDNA that served as material.

Original analysis: Reference gene primer amplification in the assay estimated nucleated cell counts. The method was immunoSEQ multiplex PCR; TCRdb's version includes in-frame clones alone and lacks a portion of them. V and J calls plus clone size are reproduced from that table; the DNA served to infer D and trimming. In the table there are about 230,000 clones, roughly 88% of which are singletons. The trim removed 4 bases at V and 6 bases at J, leaving 6 bases unmatched. This CDR3 is built from 15 residues. In germline, CDR1 is MRHNA, CDR2 SNTAGT. The chain recombines TRBV6-4 with TRBJ2-3, with 11 bases aligning to TRBD2. This sequence originates from a man in his forties with acute or convalescent COVID-19. The sample taken for sequencing was peripheral blood. CDR3 in DNA: TGTGCCAGCAGTGCAGTAGCGGGAGGGCTGGATACGCAGTATTTT. Residues: CASSAVAGGLDTQYF.